The next 24 T cell receptor beta chains were all read from a single sample in a study of blood T cells in healthy people across ages. Sample-barcoded 5' priming and a J-beta primer mix drove a second PCR of about 6 to 11 cycles. MiXCR was run by TCRdb on the 5' RACE reads, yielding one entry per CDR3 protein. The repertoire holds 910,000 or so distinct CDR3 sequences, roughly 50% seen once, with 20% to 25% in the top ten. Sequenced sample: blood. The receptors come from a woman aged 60-75 years in good health.

This clonotype has a single count. A read error may be the cause here, since a much bigger clone is one base away. This rearrangement joins TRBV2 to TRBJ2-1; 14 nucleotides line up with TRBD2. The CDR3 covers 15 residues. The V gene end was trimmed by 6 bases and the J gene end by 9 bases; junction bases not matched to a gene: 7. Germline values: CDR1 SNHLY, CDR2 FYNNEI. Here the CDR3 reads CASSAGLAGGGEQFF. For the CDR3, the DNA is TGTGCCAGCAGCGCTGGACTAGCGGGAGGTGGTGAGCAGTTCTTC.

This clonotype occurred a few times. The CDR3 region is CASSVPPFGERDRGYYNEQFF. CDR3 DNA sequence: TGTGCCAGCAGTGTTCCCCCCTTCGGGGAGAGAGACAGGGGCTACTACAATGAGCAGTTCTTC. The V gene is TRBV2, the J gene TRBJ2-1, with TRBD1 matching over 8 bases. This CDR3 is built from 21 residues. The V segment lost 4 bases and the J segment 3 bases; nucleotides outside the gene matches: 23. Germline V lookup: CDR1 SNHLY, CDR2 FYNNEI.

This clonotype has a handful of counts. The gene calls are TRBV12-3 or TRBV12-4 and TRBJ2-6; D perhaps matches TRBD2 (6 bases). Trimming took 5 bases from V and 1 from J, leaving 9 bases between them. This CDR3 comprises 15 residues. The CDR3, as DNA: TGTGCCAGCAGTATTAGCGGTTCTGGGGCCAACGTCCTGACTTTC. The encoded protein is CASSISGSGANVLTF.

The V and J genes are TRBV29-1 and TRBJ2-7; no definite D call. The CDR3 has 14 residues. The germline CDR1 and CDR2 sequences are SQVTM and ANQGSEA. Trimming left V 6 bases short and J 2 bases short, with 17 bases between. CDR3 DNA sequence: TGCAGCGTCGAACTGAGAAAGGGTACCTACGAGCAGTACTTC. It translates to CSVELRKGTYEQYF.

In its sample, this clonotype was seen many times. The rearrangement joins TRBV20-1 to TRBJ1-1; D possibly corresponds to TRBD1 (6 bases). Between the trimmed V and J ends, which lost 6 bases and 1 base, there was a span of 15 bases. The germline V gene has CDR1 DFQATT and CDR2 SNEGSKA (reference sequence). This CDR3 has 14 residues. The CDR3 sequence is CSANRGAENTEAFF. DNA for the CDR3: TGCAGTGCCAATAGGGGGGCAGAGAACACTGAAGCTTTCTTT.

The chain is built from TRBV3-1 and TRBJ2-3; the match to TRBD2 covers 10 bases. The germline V gene encodes CDR1 LGHDT and CDR2 YNNKEL (reference sequence). Trimming took 3 bases from V and 2 from J; bases not matched to a gene: 5. CDR3 length: 16 residues. The CDR3 loop reads CASSHLTSGFTDTQYF. CDR3 sequence (DNA): TGTGCCAGCAGCCACCTGACTAGCGGGTTCACAGATACGCAGTATTTT.

This clonotype has only one observation. The chain joins TRBV2 to TRBJ2-4, with TRBD2 matching over 7 bases. The closer fit of TRBJ2-7 to the DNA end suggests the J call may be wrong. CDR1 is SNHLY and CDR2 is FYNNEI in the germline V gene. The CDR3 loop spans 12 amino acids. The CDR3 DNA sequence: TGTGCCAGCCTGGGGGGGTTGGACGAGCAGTACTTC. The encoded protein is CASLGGLDEQYF.

The V gene is TRBV20-1, the J gene TRBJ2-6; TRBD1 is a possible D gene (5 bases). Germline V gene data show CDR1 as DFQATT and CDR2 as SNEGSKA (reference sequence). The length of the CDR3 is 14 residues. Trimming pared 6 bases from V and 2 bases from J, leaving 11 bases between. The CDR3 DNA is TGCAGTGCAAAGGCAGGGCCTGGGGCCAACGTCCTGACTTTC. Translation gives CSAKAGPGANVLTF.

The chain links TRBV12-3 or TRBV12-4 to TRBJ2-5, with D perhaps matching TRBD1 or TRBD2 (5 bases each). Deletions cut 3 bases from V and 4 bases from J, with 9 bases between. The CDR3 spans 13 residues. CDR3 residues: CASSLGTPETQYF. For the CDR3, the DNA is TGTGCCAGCAGTTTGGGGACCCCAGAGACCCAGTACTTC.

This clonotype was counted between two and nine times. The gene calls are TRBV29-1 and TRBJ2-1; possibly TRBD2 for D (6 bases). Germline CDR1 and CDR2: SQVTM and ANQGSEA. The CDR3 covers 14 residues. V lost 6 bases and J lost 0, with 12 bases in between. The chain's CDR3 is CSVDPSASYNEQFF. CDR3 nucleotide sequence: TGCAGCGTAGACCCTAGCGCCTCCTACAATGAGCAGTTCTTC.

V and J are TRBV3-1 and TRBJ2-3; no clear D gene. Germline lookup yields CDR1 LGHDT and CDR2 YNNKEL (reference sequence). The V and J ends lost 3 bases and 2 bases respectively, with 15 bases between them. The CDR3 totals 16 residues. CDR3: CASSQEGHSLTDTQYF. The CDR3 coding sequence is TGTGCCAGCAGCCAGGAAGGTCACAGCCTCACAGATACGCAGTATTTT.

This chain joins TRBV5-5 and TRBJ2-5; D tentatively fits TRBD1 or TRBD2 (5 bases each). V lost 5 bases, J lost 5 bases, and 16 bases lay in between. Germline V lookup: CDR1 SGHKS, CDR2 YYEKEE (reference sequence). This CDR3 is built from 14 residues. Written as DNA, the CDR3 is TGTGCCAGCAGTTTTCAGTGGGGGATGGAGACCCAGTACTTC. This translates into CASSFQWGMETQYF.

The gene calls are TRBV6-6 and TRBJ2-5; 8 bases fit TRBD1. The end of the DNA fits TRBJ2-7 better, so the J call may be wrong. CDR3 length: 17 residues. Germline V gene lookup returns CDR1 MNHNY and CDR2 SVGAGI (reference sequence). DNA for the CDR3: TGTGCCAGCAGTTCCCTCGAGACAGGGGTTTCGAAGGGCGAGCAGTACTTC. Protein product: CASSSLETGVSKGEQYF.

This clonotype was seen a handful of times. The chain combines TRBV5-6 with TRBJ2-3, with D tentatively TRBD2 (5 bases). The CDR3 consists of 14 residues. Germline V gene sequence: CDR1 SGHDT, CDR2 YYEEEE. V lost 0 bases and J lost 9, with 14 bases in between. CDR3 residues: CASSLGLTGETQYF. The CDR3 DNA reads TGTGCCAGCAGCTTGGGCTTAACTGGGGAGACGCAGTATTTT.

The chain recombines TRBV9 with TRBJ2-3; 13 nucleotides align to TRBD2. V lost 3 bases and J lost 8; bases outside the gene matches: 6. The germline CDR1 and CDR2 sequences are SGDLS and YYNGEE. The CDR3 runs 15 residues. CDR3 residues: CASSGTSGRGSTQYF. The CDR3 nucleotides are TGTGCCAGCAGCGGAACTAGCGGGAGGGGGAGTACGCAGTATTTT. Together with reference TRBV9 and TRBJ2-3, the CDR3 gives the full variable domain: DSGVTQTPKHLITATGQRVTLRCSPRSGDLSVYWYQQSLDQGLQFLIQYYNGEERAKGNILERFSAQQFPDLHSELNLSSLELGDSALYFCASSGTSGRGSTQYFGPGTRLTVL.

The chain employs TRBV20-1 and TRBJ1-1; D possibly corresponds to TRBD1 (6 bases). Germline values: CDR1 DFQATT, CDR2 SNEGSKA (reference sequence). Trimming cost V 3 bases and J 0 bases, with 14 bases left between them. The CDR3 runs to 15 residues. The CDR3 sequence is CSARDFRDMNTEAFF. The DNA of the CDR3 is TGCAGTGCTAGGGATTTTCGGGACATGAACACTGAAGCTTTCTTT.

This clonotype was counted a few times. This chain connects TRBV3-1 to TRBJ2-7; tentatively, D is TRBD2 (5 bases). The assigned J gene may be wrong: the sequence end matches TRBJ2-5 better. This CDR3 has 14 residues. Germline CDR1 and CDR2: LGHDT and YNNKEL (reference sequence). The CDR3, as DNA: TGTGCCAGCAGCCAAGAGGGGAGATGGGAGACCCAGTACTTC. It encodes CASSQEGRWETQYF.

This chain connects TRBV2 to TRBJ2-1; 8 nucleotides agree with TRBD2. Per the germline V gene, CDR1 is SNHLY and CDR2 is FYNNEI. The V gene end was trimmed by 6 bases and the J gene end by 5 bases; junction bases not matched to a gene: 6. The CDR3 loop spans 14 amino acids. CDR3 residues: CASREREHDNEQFF. The CDR3, as DNA: TGTGCCAGCAGAGAGCGGGAGCACGACAATGAGCAGTTCTTC.

This chain joins TRBV10-3 and TRBJ2-1; 7 nucleotides match TRBD1. The ends lost 9 bases at V and 0 bases at J; junction bases unmatched: 5. CDR3 length: 14 amino acids. Germline V gene data show CDR1 as ENHRY and CDR2 as SYGVKD. Written as DNA, the CDR3 is TGTGCCATAGCCAGGGGGACCTCCTACAATGAGCAGTTCTTC. This translates into CAIARGTSYNEQFF.

The genes are TRBV12-3 or TRBV12-4 and TRBJ2-3; D is unresolved. This CDR3 comprises 12 residues. The V end was cut by 9 bases, the J end by 1 base, with 8 bases between. The chain's CDR3 is CASKRGTDTQYF. CDR3 coding DNA: TGTGCCAGTAAACGGGGCACAGATACGCAGTATTTT.

This rearrangement joins TRBV7-2 to TRBJ2-5; D gene ambiguous. V lost 2 bases and J 1 base, leaving 11 bases between the germline ends. Germline CDR1 SGHTA, CDR2 FQGNSA. This CDR3 comprises 15 residues. The CDR3 DNA reads TGTGCCAGCAGCTTACTGGTGCCGTCCCAAGAGACCCAGTACTTC. Translated, it gives CASSLLVPSQETQYF.

This chain joins TRBV18 and TRBJ1-1, with D hard to call. CDR1 and CDR2 from the germline V gene are KGHSH and LQKENI. CDR3 length: 14 residues. V was shortened by 3 bases and J by 0 bases, with 8 bases between the two germline ends. CDR3 region: CASSPGRMNTEAFF. In DNA form, the CDR3 reads TGTGCCAGCTCACCGGGCAGAATGAACACTGAAGCTTTCTTT.

This clonotype was seen a handful of times. The V and J genes are TRBV5-6 and TRBJ2-5; 8 nucleotides agree with TRBD1. The J segment lost 3 bases and the V segment lost 6 bases, leaving 4 bases of the junction unmatched. The CDR3 sequence is 13 residues long. CDR1 SGHDT and CDR2 YYEEEE come from the germline V gene. The CDR3 region is CASTLTGEETQYF. Written as DNA, the CDR3 is TGTGCCAGCACCCTGACAGGGGAAGAGACCCAGTACTTC.

The chain carries TRBV6-6 and TRBJ2-1; 9 bases match TRBD2. Trimming removed 8 bases from V and 3 bases from J; junction bases left unmatched: 5. In germline, CDR1 is MNHNY, CDR2 SVGAGI (reference sequence). The CDR3 is 14 residues long. The CDR3 DNA sequence: TGTGCCAGCTCCGGGACTAGCTTCTACAATGAGCAGTTCTTC. Translating gives CASSGTSFYNEQFF.